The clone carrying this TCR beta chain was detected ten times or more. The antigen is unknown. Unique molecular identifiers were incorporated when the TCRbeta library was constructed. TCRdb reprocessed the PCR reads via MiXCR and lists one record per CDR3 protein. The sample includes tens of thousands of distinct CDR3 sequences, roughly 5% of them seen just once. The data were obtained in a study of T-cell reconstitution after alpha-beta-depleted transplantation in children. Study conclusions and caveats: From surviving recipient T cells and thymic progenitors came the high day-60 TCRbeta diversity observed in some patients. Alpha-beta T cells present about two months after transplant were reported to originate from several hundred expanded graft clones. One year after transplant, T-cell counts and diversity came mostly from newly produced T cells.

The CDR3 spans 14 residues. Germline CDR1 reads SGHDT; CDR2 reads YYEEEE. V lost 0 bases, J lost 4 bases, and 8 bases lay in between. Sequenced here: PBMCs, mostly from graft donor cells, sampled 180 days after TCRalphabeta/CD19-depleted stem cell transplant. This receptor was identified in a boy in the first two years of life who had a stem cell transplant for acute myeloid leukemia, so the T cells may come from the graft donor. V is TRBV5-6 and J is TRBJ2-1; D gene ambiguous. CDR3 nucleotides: TGTGCCAGCAGCTTGGGTGGGCGGTACAATGAGCAGTTCTTC. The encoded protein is CASSLGGRYNEQFF.